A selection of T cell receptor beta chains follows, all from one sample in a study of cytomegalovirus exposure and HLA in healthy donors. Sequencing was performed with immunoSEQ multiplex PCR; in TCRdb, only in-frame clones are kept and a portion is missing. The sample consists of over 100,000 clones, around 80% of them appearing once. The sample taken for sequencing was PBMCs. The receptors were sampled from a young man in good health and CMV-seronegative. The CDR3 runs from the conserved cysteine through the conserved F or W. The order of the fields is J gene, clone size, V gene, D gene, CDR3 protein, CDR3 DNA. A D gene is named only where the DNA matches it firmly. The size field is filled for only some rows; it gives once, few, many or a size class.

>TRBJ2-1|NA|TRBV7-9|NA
CASSFLVSYNEQFF
TGTGCCAGCAGCTTTTTAGTTTCCTACAATGAGCAGTTCTTC
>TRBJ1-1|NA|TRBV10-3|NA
CAISEADRYTEAFF
TGTGCCATCAGTGAGGCTGACAGGTACACTGAAGCTTTCTTT
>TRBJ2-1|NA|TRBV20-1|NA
CSASRGEQFF
TGCAGTGCTAGTCGGGGGGAGCAGTTCTTC
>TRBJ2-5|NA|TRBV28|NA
CASSLGGGTAQETQYF
TGTGCCAGCAGTTTGGGCGGGGGGACAGCGCAAGAGACCCAGTACTTC
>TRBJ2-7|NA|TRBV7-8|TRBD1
CASSLQGAEQYF
TGTGCCAGCAGCTTACAGGGGGCCGAGCAGTACTTC
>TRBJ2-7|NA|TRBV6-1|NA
CASGPQGPYEQYF
TGTGCCAGCGGCCCACAGGGACCCTACGAGCAGTACTTC
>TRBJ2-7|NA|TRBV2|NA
CASSTSEFYEQYF
TGTGCCAGCAGTACTTCTGAGTTCTACGAGCAGTACTTC
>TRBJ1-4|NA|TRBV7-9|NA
CASSLNSGGGEKLFF
TGTGCCAGCAGCTTAAATTCAGGAGGTGGAGAAAAACTGTTTTTT
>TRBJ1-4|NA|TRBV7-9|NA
CASSVAGAEGKLFF
TGTGCCAGCAGCGTCGCGGGGGCGGAGGGAAAACTGTTTTTT
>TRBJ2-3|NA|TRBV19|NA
CASSELRGLRHTQYF
TGTGCCAGTAGTGAGCTGAGGGGGTTACGACATACGCAGTATTTT
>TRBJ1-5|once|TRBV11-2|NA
CASSRGGGGQPQHF
TGTGCCAGCAGCCGGGGGGGAGGGGGTCAGCCCCAGCATTTT
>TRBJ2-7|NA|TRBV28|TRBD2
CASKISSAGIGEQYF
TGTGCCAGCAAAATTTCTTCAGCGGGGATTGGGGAGCAGTACTTC
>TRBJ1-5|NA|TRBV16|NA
CASSLRIGVGQPQHF
TGTGCCAGCAGCCTTCGGATCGGGGTGGGCCAGCCCCAGCATTTT
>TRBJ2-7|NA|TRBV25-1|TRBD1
CASRGRDSHYYEQYF
TGTGCCAGCAGGGGCCGGGACAGTCACTACTACGAGCAGTACTTC
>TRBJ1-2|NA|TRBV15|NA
CATSRDASEYGYTF
TGTGCCACCAGCAGAGATGCATCGGAGTATGGCTACACCTTC
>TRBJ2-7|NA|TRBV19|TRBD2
CASSIEGGRNYEQYF
TGTGCCAGTAGTATAGAGGGCGGGAGGAACTACGAGCAGTACTTC
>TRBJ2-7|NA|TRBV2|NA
CASKRTFSYEQYF
TGTGCCAGCAAACGGACTTTCTCCTACGAGCAGTACTTC
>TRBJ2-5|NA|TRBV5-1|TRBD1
CASSHPMNYDRGHTETQYF
TGCGCCAGCAGCCACCCTATGAATTACGACAGGGGGCATACGGAGACCCAGTACTTC
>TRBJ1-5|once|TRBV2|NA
CASGLSSSNQPQHF
TGTGCCAGCGGCCTGTCAAGTAGCAATCAGCCCCAGCATTTT
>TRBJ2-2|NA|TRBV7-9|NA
CASTESTTGGRDTGELFF
TGTGCCAGCACCGAATCGACAACGGGGGGCCGGGACACCGGGGAGCTGTTTTTT
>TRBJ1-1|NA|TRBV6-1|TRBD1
CASSDSAGGFIVNTEAFF
TGTGCCAGCAGTGATTCGGCAGGGGGCTTTATTGTGAACACTGAAGCTTTCTTT
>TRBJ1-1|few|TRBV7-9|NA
CASSLVIGGTEAFF
TGTGCCAGCAGCTTAGTAATTGGGGGGACTGAAGCTTTCTTT
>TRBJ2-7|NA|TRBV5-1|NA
CASSQRGSSYEQYF
TGCGCCAGCAGCCAAAGGGGCAGCTCCTACGAGCAGTACTTC
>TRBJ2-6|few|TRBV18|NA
CASSYAGDGGANVLTF
TGTGCCAGCTCATACGCAGGGGATGGTGGGGCCAACGTCCTGACTTTC
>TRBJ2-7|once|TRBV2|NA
CASSETNYEQYF
TGTGCCAGCAGTGAAACAAACTACGAGCAGTACTTC
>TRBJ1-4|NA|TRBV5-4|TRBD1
CASSTGQGVGNEKLFF
TGTGCCAGCAGCACGGGACAGGGGGTTGGTAATGAAAAACTGTTTTTT
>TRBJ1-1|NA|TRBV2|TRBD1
CASSRDSQINTEAFF
TGTGCCAGCAGTCGGGACAGCCAAATAAACACTGAAGCTTTCTTT
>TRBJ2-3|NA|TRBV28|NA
CASSLTPQVDTQYF
TGTGCCAGCAGTCTGACCCCACAGGTAGATACGCAGTATTTT
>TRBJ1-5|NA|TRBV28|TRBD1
CASSLLFETGSRNQPQHF
TGTGCCAGCAGTTTATTGTTTGAGACAGGGTCGAGGAATCAGCCCCAGCATTTT
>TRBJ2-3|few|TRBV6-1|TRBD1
CASSALPAGQGKSSTDTQYF
TGTGCCAGCAGTGCATTACCTGCGGGACAGGGGAAATCTAGCACAGATACGCAGTATTTT
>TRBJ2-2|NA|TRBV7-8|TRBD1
CASSSGQGNTGELFF
TGTGCCAGCAGCTCGGGACAGGGAAACACCGGGGAGCTGTTTTTT
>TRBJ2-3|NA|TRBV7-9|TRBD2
CASSIAHGGGADTQYF
TGTGCCAGCAGCATAGCCCACGGCGGGGGGGCAGATACGCAGTATTTT
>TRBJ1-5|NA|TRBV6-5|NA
CASRPVGGNQPQHF
TGTGCCAGCAGACCCGTAGGGGGCAATCAGCCCCAGCATTTT